Sequencing of this T cell receptor (beta chain) was carried out in a study of blood T cell repertoires in COVID-19 (dated by TCRdb to 2019 to 2021). About the study as a whole: Samples from collaborators originated in the United States, Italy and Spain and spanned both the acute and convalescent phases of COVID-19. The prospective study material was composed of cDNA or gDNA derived from T cells, B-cell-depleted T cells, or PBMCs. Subjects who had been exposed to COVID-19, were actively infected with it, or had recovered from it provided the deeply sampled blood TCRbeta repertoires that made up the dataset. The repertoires were released in a freely available public database meant as a resource for research on the immune response to SARS-CoV-2. The samples were drawn from the first 160 participants of the ongoing ImmuneRACE study and from 1,254 subjects provided by 6 global collaborators. Nearly every sample came with metadata listing a de-identified subject ID, COVID-19 status, age in years and sex. HLA class I and class II types, where available, came from metadata supplied by the sample provider rather than from assay-based typing. Study-level results and caveats: Clinical and demographic metadata were provided uncurated, with the amount varying by source and participant.

This clone was observed a handful of times. Which antigen it targets is not known. Per-nucleotide qualities are absent, and no much larger clonotype sits a single base away. The immunoSEQ Assay, a bias-controlled multiplex PCR, was used to amplify TCRbeta CDR3 regions from genomic DNA. Under the source paper's analysis protocol: Within the assay, amplification of reference gene primers was used to estimate how many nucleated cells each sample contained. To quantify the absolute abundance of each unique TCRbeta CDR3 rearrangement, sequence reads were collapsed and filtered. For each sample, productive Simpson clonality was calculated by taking the square root of Simpson's diversity index across productive rearrangements. TCRdb holds this immuneACCESS table with in-frame rearrangements only. Some clones are missing; in checked studies, unresolved V genes explain under half, and the rest has no known cause. The V and J calls and clone size were taken over from that table, and D and trimming were inferred from the DNA. This sample is represented by about 130,000 clones; around 87% of them were singletons. In total, the top ten clones hold about 3.6% of the sample.

Collaborating institutions collected whole blood in K2EDTA tubes following their own protocols. For TCRbeta analysis, collaborators shipped samples in one of three forms: frozen whole blood, isolated PBMCs, or DNA extracted from either of those sample types. Sequenced material: peripheral blood. The clonotype originates from a woman aged 55-69 years with acute or convalescent COVID-19.

The CDR3 protein sequence reads: CASRPEGNTEAFF. The nucleotides read TGCGCCAGTAGACCTGAGGGGAACACTGAAGCTTTCTTT. The chain uses TRBV5-1 and TRBJ1-1, with no confident D gene call. The CDR3 goes from the cysteine to the phenylalanine over 13 residues. Only CDR3 DNA is held: 39 bases, read in frame from base 1. As encoded in the germline V gene, CDR1 is SGHRS while CDR2 is YFSETQ. Deletion took 8 bases off V and 1 base off J, with a span of 12 bases between the germline ends.